This T cell receptor (beta chain) was retrieved from a study of long-term antiretroviral therapy in people with HIV. J was trimmed by 8 bases and V by 6 bases; bases with no gene match: 8. Germline lookup yields CDR1 MNHEY and CDR2 SVGAGI. This CDR3 is built from 13 residues. Assay version v3.0 of immunoSEQ was used, and it was run at survey level. The data were produced by immunoSEQ multiplex PCR, yet TCRdb's version contains in-frame clones alone and is incomplete. Of about 16,000 clones listed, 70% to 85% are singletons. The source is a woman aged 50 to 60 with HIV. The rearrangement joins TRBV6-5 to TRBJ2-3; 7 bases are shared with TRBD1. Sample: unsorted PBMCs, taken 1.5 years before starting antiretroviral therapy. The CDR3 DNA sequence: TGTGCCAGCAGCATGACTGACAGGGCTACGCAGTATTTT. Translated, it gives CASSMTDRATQYF.